This T cell receptor (beta chain) comes out of a study of graft-versus-host responses after intestinal transplantation. This CDR3 comprises 15 residues. V lost 3 bases to trimming and J lost 10 bases; unmatched junction nucleotides: 5. Germline CDR1 and CDR2: SGDLS and YYNGEE. This clone is a singleton in its sample. Its target is unknown. General study results and limits: Clonal ratios of graft-versus-host to host-versus-graft in allografts were high for patients exhibiting graft-donor T cell macrochimerism. Marrow from the recipient contained GvH clones, some of which had appeared first in ileum or blood. Early post-transplant HvG declines showed an association with peak circulating GvH clone levels.

Sequencing used immunoSEQ multiplex PCR; TCRdb keeps in-frame clones, though not all of them. The table lists under 150,000 clones, approximately 96% of them singletons. The receptor's source is a human donor who received an intestinal transplant. The sample in question was unstimulated CD8+ T cells sorted from spleen or lymph node cells, obtained before intestinal transplant. The chain recombines TRBV9 with TRBJ2-1, with 15 bases aligning to TRBD2. CDR3 sequence: CASSGGTSGRNEQFF. CDR3 bases: TGTGCCAGCAGCGGCGGGACTAGCGGGAGGAACGAGCAGTTCTTC.